The T cell receptor (beta chain) described here comes from a study of STAT5B mutations in CD4+ large granular lymphocyte leukemia. Study-wide results and caveats: Compared with healthy controls (2/35), patient top clones favored TRBV06 (8/27). The CD4+ versus CD8+ T-LGLL clonality difference may reflect limited sample size.

Measured with immunoSEQ multiplex PCR; TCRdb has only the in-frame clones, and not every one. Of around 47,000 clones in the sample, 65% to 85% are singletons; the top ten hold approximately 0.4%. The V gene's germline CDR1 is SEHNR and CDR2 FQNEAQ (reference sequence). This CDR3 has 12 amino acids. Trimming removed 5 bases at V and 8 bases at J, with 9 bases between. About this clone: The antigen remains undetermined. Other DNA sequences in the sample encode the same CDR3.

The sequence derives from a human donor in good health. The chain combines TRBV7-9 with TRBJ1-4; D is unclear. Sequencing was carried out using CD4+ T cells from blood buffy coats. The CDR3 DNA reads TGTGCCAGCAGCCTATTAAACGAAAAACTGTTTTTT. It codes for CASSLLNEKLFF.